Listed below are T cell receptor beta chains from one sample, sequenced in a study of post-analysis software for immune sequencing data. MiXCR, applied by TCRdb to the PCR reads, yields one record per CDR3 protein. Seen here are just over 250,000 distinct CDR3 sequences, 30% to 45% observed once, and the top ten hold 4% to 5.5%. Sequencing was performed on blood. Receptors were obtained from a girl aged 10-17 years with multiple sclerosis. Each CDR3 is given with its conserved first and last residue. The D gene is left open where the match is weak. Only some rows state a clone size, as once, few, many or a class for expanded clones.

TRBV28	TRBJ1-2	many	14	-	TGTGCCAGCAGGACCCAGTCGGCTAACTATGGCTACACCTTC	CASRTQSANYGYTF
TRBV20-1	TRBJ2-1	many	15	TRBD2	TGCAGTGCTCTCTTGACTAGCGGAAGCAGTAATGAGCAGTTCTTC	CSALLTSGSSNEQFF
TRBV20-1	TRBJ1-2	many	14	-	TGCAGTGCTAGAAGCCCACAGGTTCGCTATGGCTACACCTTC	CSARSPQVRYGYTF
TRBV20-1	TRBJ2-1	-	18	-	TGCAGTGCTAGAGTCGGGTTGGCGGGGCTGAGGAACTACAATGAGCAGTTCTTC	CSARVGLAGLRNYNEQFF
TRBV5-1	TRBJ2-1	many	15	-	TGCGCCAGCAGCTTGGCAGCGGTCTCCTACAATGAGCAGTTCTTC	CASSLAAVSYNEQFF
TRBV20-1	TRBJ2-5	-	15	-	TGCAGTGCTAACCCCGGGGGAGGCGGTTTACAGACCCAGTACTTC	CSANPGGGGLQTQYF
TRBV20-1	TRBJ1-4	many	17	-	TGCAGTGCTAGACGAGGAAGGTTCTTAGGAACTAATGAAAAACTGTTTTTT	CSARRGRFLGTNEKLFF
TRBV3-1	TRBJ2-7	-	14	-	TGTGCCAGCAGCCGGGCTAGGACCGCGGGGACCCAGTGCTTC	CASSRARTAGTQCF
TRBV19	TRBJ2-1	-	15	TRBD2	TGTGCCAGTAGTTTCGGCCGGGGGGAGCGGGGTGAGCAGTTCTTC	CASSFGRGERGEQFF
TRBV27	TRBJ1-1	-	14	TRBD1	TGTGCCAGCACCGAGGGACAGGAGAACTCAGAAGCTTTCTTT	CASTEGQENSEAFF
TRBV6-1	TRBJ2-6	few	18	TRBD1	TGTGCCAGCAGAGCAACCGGGACAGGCGACTCTGAGGCCAACGTCCGGACTTTC	CASRATGTGDSEANVRTF
TRBV20-1	TRBJ2-5	many	13	-	TGCAGTGTTTCGAACCGGTCTAGGGAGACCCAGTACTTC	CSVSNRSRETQYF
TRBV6-5	TRBJ1-1	-	12	-	TGTGCCAGCAGACACTTGAACACTGAAGCTTTCTTT	CASRHLNTEAFF
TRBV5-1	TRBJ2-7	many	15	TRBD1	TGCGCCAGCAGCTTGGAGGGGACAGGGGTGTCCGAGCAGTACTTC	CASSLEGTGVSEQYF
TRBV12-3/TRBV12-4	TRBJ2-5	many	12	-	TGTGCCAGCAGTATTGGGGGAGAGACCCAGTACTTC	CASSIGGETQYF
TRBV6-1	TRBJ1-2	-	12	TRBD1	TGTGCCAGCAGTGAAACAGGGGATGGCTGCACCTTC	CASSETGDGCTF
TRBV3-1	TRBJ1-6	many	17	TRBD1	TGTGCCAGCAGCCAAACACAGGGGGCGCCGGGAGATTCACCCCTCCACTTT	CASSQTQGAPGDSPLHF
TRBV7-3	TRBJ2-3	-	17	TRBD1	TGTGCCAGCAGCTTAAGGGAAGGACAGGGGACCACAGATACGCAGTATTTT	CASSLREGQGTTDTQYF
TRBV9	TRBJ2-1	-	16	-	TGTGCCAGCAGCGTAGGGCAGGGAGGCCCCTACAATGAGCAGTTCTTC	CASSVGQGGPYNEQFF
TRBV5-1	TRBJ1-6	-	14	TRBD1	TGCGCCAGCAGCACCCGACAGGGGAATTCACCCCTCCACTTT	CASSTRQGNSPLHF
TRBV7-9	TRBJ2-3	many	17	TRBD2	TGTGCCAGCAGCCCTCTAAAGAAAGCTAGCGGGGCAGATACGCAGTATTTT	CASSPLKKASGADTQYF
TRBV6-2/TRBV6-3	TRBJ2-5	many	13	-	TGTGCCAGCAGTTGGGGGTCGGGAGAGACCCAGTACTTC	CASSWGSGETQYF
TRBV5-1	TRBJ2-5	few	15	TRBD2	TGCGCCAGCAGCTTAGACGGGGGGGTTCAAGAGACCCAGTACTTC	CASSLDGGVQETQYF
TRBV19	TRBJ1-2	-	13	-	TGTGCCAGTAGTCCCCGGGCTCCTGATGGCTACACCTTC	CASSPRAPDGYTF
TRBV18	TRBJ1-5	-	16	-	TGTGCCAGCTCACCACACGACCGCTATAGCAATCAGCCCCAGCATTTT	CASSPHDRYSNQPQHF
TRBV5-1	TRBJ1-5	many	16	TRBD1	TGCGCCAGCAGCTTGGGTGACAGGGCGAGCAATCAGCCCCAGCATTTT	CASSLGDRASNQPQHF
TRBV5-6	TRBJ2-1	many	15	-	TGTGCCAGCAGCTTGGCCAAGGGGACCTACAATGAGCAGTTCTTC	CASSLAKGTYNEQFF
TRBV3-1	TRBJ1-4	few	16	TRBD1	TGTGCCAGCAGCCAAGGGGGGACAGCAACTAATGAAAAACTGTTTTTT	CASSQGGTATNEKLFF
TRBV15	TRBJ2-1	-	19	-	TGTGCCACCAGCAGAGAACTCCCCGGTCGGCCGAGCTCCTACAATGAGCAGTTCTTC	CATSRELPGRPSSYNEQFF
TRBV27	TRBJ1-6	-	16	TRBD1	TGTGCCAGCAGTTTAACAAGAACAGGGGGTAATTCACCCCTCCACTTT	CASSLTRTGGNSPLHF
TRBV5-1	TRBJ2-5	few	15	TRBD1	TGCGCCAGCAGCCTGACAGGGGGCACCGGCGAGACCCAGTACTTC	CASSLTGGTGETQYF
TRBV28	TRBJ1-4	-	11	-	TGTGCCAGCAGTATTAATGAAAAACTGTTTTTT	CASSINEKLFF
TRBV19	TRBJ1-4	-	15	-	TGTGCCAGTAGTACCCAGGCCATCCGAGGTGAAAAACTGTTTTTT	CASSTQAIRGEKLFF
TRBV7-9	TRBJ1-1	-	14	TRBD1	TGTGCCATCAGCACAGGGGGGGGGTCGACTGAAGCTTTCTTT	CAISTGGGSTEAFF
TRBV14	TRBJ2-1	few	12	TRBD2	TGTGCCAGCAGCGAGAAGGGACTAGCGGTGTTCTTC	CASSEKGLAVFF
TRBV3-1	TRBJ2-6	many	20	TRBD2	TGTGCCAGCAGCCAAGATTGGTCTAGCGGGAGACCCTCTGGGGCCAACGTCCTGACTTTC	CASSQDWSSGRPSGANVLTF
TRBV10-3	TRBJ1-1	few	12	TRBD1	TGTGCCATCAGGCCGACAGGGGGGGAAGCTTTCTTT	CAIRPTGGEAFF
TRBV9	TRBJ1-1	many	15	-	TGTGCCAGCAGCCGGGCCACCTTGGGAAACACTGAAGCTTTCTTT	CASSRATLGNTEAFF
TRBV6-1	TRBJ1-2	many	19	-	TGTGCCAGCAGTGAAAGGCTCCGAGGGGGGTCCGGCAGTTTCTATGGCTACACCTTC	CASSERLRGGSGSFYGYTF
TRBV5-1	TRBJ1-1	-	14	-	TGCGCCAGCAGCGGTGCACAGCCGAACACTGAAGCTTTCTTT	CASSGAQPNTEAFF